The 27 T cell receptor beta chains in this list originate from one sample, sequenced in a study of technical replicates of blood from several donors. TCRdb's copy holds only in-frame clones and misses some; the assay was immunoSEQ multiplex PCR. The data hold roughly 79,000 clones, with approximately 96% observed a single time. The sample was T cells isolated from PBMCs. The receptors stem from a human donor in good health.

CDR3 in amino acids: CASSVVGDRNGNEQFF. CDR3 in DNA: TGTGCCAGCAGCGTAGTAGGGGACAGGAATGGCAATGAGCAGTTCTTC. V and J are TRBV9 and TRBJ2-1; 8 nucleotides agree with TRBD1. This CDR3 is built from 16 residues. V lost 0 bases and J lost 6; bases outside the gene matches: 8. The germline V gene encodes CDR1 SGDLS and CDR2 YYNGEE.

This chain joins TRBV7-9 and TRBJ2-7, with D tentatively TRBD1 (6 bases). This CDR3 comprises 13 residues. Trimming left V 5 bases short and J 1 base short, with 9 bases between. Looked up from germline, CDR1 is SEHNR and CDR2 is FQNEAQ (reference sequence). CDR3 amino acids: CASSRTESYEQYF. CDR3 coding DNA: TGTGCCAGCAGCCGGACAGAGTCCTACGAGCAGTACTTC.

The V call is TRBV27, the J call TRBJ2-2, with D possibly matching TRBD2 (5 bases). In germline, CDR1 is MNHEY, CDR2 SMNVEV (reference sequence). V lost 0 bases to trimming and J lost 6 bases, with 8 bases between them. There are 14 residues in the CDR3. CDR3 region: CASSLSEGPGELFF. The CDR3 region has the DNA TGTGCCAGCAGTTTATCAGAGGGCCCCGGGGAGCTGTTTTTT.

The gene calls are TRBV5-6 and TRBJ1-1, with D possibly TRBD1 on 6 matching bases. The CDR3 is 14 amino acids. The germline V gene has CDR1 SGHDT and CDR2 YYEEEE. Between the trimmed V and J ends, which lost 6 bases and 1 base, there was a span of 13 bases. CDR3 nucleotide sequence: TGTGCCAGCAACTTAGGGGGACCGAACACTGAAGCTTTCTTT. It translates to CASNLGGPNTEAFF.

This chain uses TRBV27 with TRBJ1-2; possibly TRBD1 for D (5 bases). Trimming stripped 2 bases from V and 8 bases from J, with 12 bases between. CDR3 length: 13 residues. The germline CDR1 and CDR2 sequences are MNHEY and SMNVEV (reference sequence). CDR3 amino acids: CASSLTGPKGYTF. CDR3 bases: TGTGCCAGCAGTTTAACAGGTCCTAAGGGCTACACCTTC.

V usage is TRBV9 and J usage is TRBJ2-1; D is perhaps TRBD1 (6 bases). The CDR3 consists of 14 residues. Germline V gene sequence: CDR1 SGDLS, CDR2 YYNGEE. V lost 5 bases to trimming and J lost 6 bases, with 15 bases between them. As DNA, the CDR3 is TGTGCCAGCAGTATCGGACAGCCAAGCAATGAGCAGTTCTTC. Its protein product is CASSIGQPSNEQFF.

V usage is TRBV6-5 and J usage is TRBJ1-5; tentative D call: TRBD1 (5 bases). The CDR3 loop spans 13 amino acids. Trimming stripped 5 bases from V and 6 bases from J, with 11 bases between. CDR1 is MNHEY and CDR2 is SVGAGI in the germline V gene. In nucleotides, the CDR3 is TGTGCCAGCAGTCCTGCTCAGGGTCAGCCCCAGCATTTT. As protein: CASSPAQGQPQHF.

The J gene is TRBJ2-1, the V gene TRBV6-4; TRBD2 matches at 14 bases. This CDR3 comprises 13 residues. Germline V gene sequence: CDR1 MRHNA, CDR2 SNTAGT. V shed 8 bases, J shed 12 bases, and the junction held 6 bases outside the gene matches. CDR3 in DNA: TGTGCCAGCGCCGGGACTAGCGGGGGTAGGCAGTTCTTC. The encoded protein is CASAGTSGGRQFF.

The gene calls are TRBV7-3 and TRBJ2-1, with 10 bases fitting TRBD2. V was pared by 1 base and J by 8 bases, with 14 bases of the junction left unmatched. Germline V gene lookup returns CDR1 SGHTA and CDR2 FQGTGA. This CDR3 is built from 18 residues. Here the CDR3 DNA reads TGTGCCAGCAGCTTAAGGTTAGCCCCTAGCGGGAGTGTGGATGAGCAGTTCTTC. Translation gives CASSLRLAPSGSVDEQFF. Full variable domain (remainder filled in from reference TRBV7-3 and TRBJ2-1): GAGVSQTPSNKVTEKGKYVELRCDPISGHTALYWYRQSLGQGPEFLIYFQGTGAADDSGLPNDRFFAVRPEGSVSTLKIQRTERGDSAVYLCASSLRLAPSGSVDEQFFGPGTRLTVL.

The rearrangement uses TRBV4-2 and TRBJ2-1; unclear D gene. The CDR3 covers 16 residues. The V end was cut by 0 bases, the J end by 0 bases, with 9 bases between. In germline, CDR1 is LGHNA, CDR2 YNFKEQ. CDR3 in amino acids: CASSQETGSSYNEQFF. CDR3 in DNA: TGTGCCAGCAGCCAAGAGACTGGAAGCTCCTACAATGAGCAGTTCTTC.

The chain links TRBV5-1 to TRBJ1-1; 12 nucleotides agree with TRBD1. The CDR3 spans 15 residues. V was pared by 4 bases and J by 5 bases, with 6 bases of the junction left unmatched. Germline V lookup: CDR1 SGHRS, CDR2 YFSETQ. The DNA of the CDR3 is TGCGCCAGCAGCGAAGGGACAGGGGGCAGGACTGAAGCTTTCTTT. Protein product: CASSEGTGGRTEAFF.

CDR3 sequence: CASSPRTGPDEQFF. CDR3 nucleotide sequence: TGTGCCAGCAGCCCCCGGACAGGGCCCGATGAGCAGTTCTTC. The gene calls are TRBV9 and TRBJ2-1; 8 bases are shared with TRBD1. The CDR3 has 14 amino acids. Germline-derived CDR1 and CDR2 are SGDLS and YYNGEE. V lost 4 bases, J lost 8 bases, and 8 bases stayed unmatched.

The gene calls are TRBV11-3 and TRBJ2-2, with D possibly being TRBD2 (5 bases). The germline V and J ends were trimmed by 8 bases and 1 base, with 8 bases remaining between them. The germline V gene encodes CDR1 SGHNT and CDR2 YENEEA. CDR3 length equals 13 residues. The CDR3 protein is CASGSENTGELFF. CDR3 nucleotide sequence: TGTGCCAGCGGGAGCGAGAACACCGGGGAGCTGTTTTTT.

The J gene is TRBJ2-3, the V gene TRBV9; the D is unclear. Germline CDR1 reads SGDLS; CDR2 reads YYNGEE. The V and J ends lost 3 bases and 7 bases respectively, with 18 bases between them. The CDR3 is made up of 15 amino acids. Here the CDR3 reads CASSGAPTTRHTQYF. The CDR3, as DNA: TGTGCCAGCAGCGGGGCCCCCACAACACGGCATACGCAGTATTTT.

This chain joins TRBV15 and TRBJ2-2; D is undetermined. Trimming left V 6 bases short and J 6 bases short, with 14 bases between. Germline V gives CDR1 LNHNV, CDR2 YYDKDF (reference sequence). This CDR3 is built from 14 residues. CDR3 bases: TGTGCCACCAGTAAAAGCCTCTCGGCCGGGGAGCTGTTTTTT. It codes for CATSKSLSAGELFF.

The chain links TRBV27 to TRBJ1-2; 7 positions agree with TRBD1. CDR1 and CDR2 from the germline V gene are MNHEY and SMNVEV (reference sequence). The CDR3 loop spans 13 amino acids. V was clipped by 5 bases and J by 5 bases; unmatched bases: 5. The CDR3 loop is CASSPTGAYGYTF. The CDR3 DNA follows: TGTGCCAGCAGTCCTACAGGGGCATATGGCTACACCTTC.

V usage is TRBV13 and J usage is TRBJ2-1; a possible D gene is TRBD1 (7 bases). The CDR3 runs to 13 residues. CDR1 is PRHDT and CDR2 is FYEKMQ in the germline V gene (reference sequence). V lost 0 bases, J lost 10 bases, and 10 bases lay in between. The CDR3 region is CASSLGQGREQFF. CDR3 nucleotide sequence: TGTGCCAGCAGCTTAGGACAGGGGAGGGAGCAGTTCTTC.

This chain connects TRBV6-5 to TRBJ1-2; D is possibly TRBD1 (5 bases). With 8 bases removed from V and 2 bases from J, the gap between germline ends came to 12 bases. CDR3 length equals 13 residues. CDR1 and CDR2 from the germline V gene are MNHEY and SVGAGI. The CDR3 sequence is CASYTDSNYGYTF. In nucleotides, the CDR3 is TGTGCCAGCTACACCGACAGCAACTATGGCTACACCTTC.

J is TRBJ2-3 and V is TRBV19; TRBD2 is a possible D gene (6 bases). The V end was cut by 8 bases, the J end by 6 bases, with 21 bases between. Germline CDR1 LNHDA, CDR2 SQIVND (reference sequence). This CDR3 is built from 15 residues. The CDR3 reads CASGFGPGERDTQYF. CDR3 nucleotide sequence: TGTGCCAGTGGGTTCGGGCCGGGGGAGCGGGATACGCAGTATTTT.

The chain links TRBV6-5 to TRBJ1-2, with TRBD1 matching 8 bases. The germline V gene encodes CDR1 MNHEY and CDR2 SVGAGI. The trim removed 5 bases at V and 3 bases at J, leaving 5 bases unmatched. This CDR3 is built from 14 residues. CDR3 sequence: CASSRTGRDYGYTF. CDR3 nucleotide sequence: TGTGCCAGCAGTCGGACAGGGAGGGACTATGGCTACACCTTC.

The chain is built from TRBV29-1 and TRBJ2-7; 9 bases fit TRBD1. V trimming: 1 base; J trimming: 3 bases; junction bases outside the gene matches: 1. This CDR3 region has 13 residues. Per germline, CDR1 SQVTM and CDR2 ANQGSEA. Written as DNA, the CDR3 is TGCAGCGTTGAAGGGGGACAGGGCTACGAGCAGTACTTC. Amino acids: CSVEGGQGYEQYF.

This chain joins TRBV6-1 and TRBJ2-3; 11 bases are shared with TRBD2. Germline CDR1 reads MNHNS; CDR2 reads SASEGT. The V gene end was trimmed by 3 bases and the J gene end by 4 bases; junction bases not matched to a gene: 9. This CDR3 comprises 17 residues. DNA of the CDR3: TGTGCCAGCAGTGATGGGGGACTAGCGGACCTGGCAGATACGCAGTATTTT. Translated, it gives CASSDGGLADLADTQYF.

The chain carries TRBV19 and TRBJ2-1; D is unclear. The germline gives CDR1 LNHDA, CDR2 SQIVND (reference sequence). The CDR3 totals 13 residues. The germline V and J ends were trimmed by 5 bases and 8 bases, with 13 bases remaining between them. CDR3 sequence: CASSPLAIDEQFF. The DNA of the CDR3 is TGTGCCAGTAGTCCGCTCGCTATCGATGAGCAGTTCTTC.

V gene TRBV6-1 combines with J gene TRBJ2-5; D is possibly TRBD2 (6 bases). The length of the CDR3 is 14 residues. CDR1 is MNHNS, CDR2 SASEGT, per germline. V lost 5 bases, J lost 0 bases, and 10 bases lay in between. The CDR3 spells CASSMSGYQETQYF. DNA of the CDR3: TGTGCCAGCAGTATGAGCGGGTACCAAGAGACCCAGTACTTC.

This chain links TRBV7-3 with TRBJ1-1; D is uncertain. The CDR3 has 12 amino acids. Germline lookup yields CDR1 SGHTA and CDR2 FQGTGA. The V end was cut by 6 bases, the J end by 1 base, with 6 bases between. CDR3 loop: CASRAANTEAFF. For the CDR3, the DNA is TGTGCCAGCAGGGCCGCGAACACTGAAGCTTTCTTT.

The chain links TRBV25-1 to TRBJ1-4, with 9 bases aligning to TRBD1. The CDR3 has 17 amino acids. CDR1 and CDR2 from the germline V gene are MGHDK and SYGVNS. Germline trimming cut 5 bases from V and 4 bases from J; bases unmatched to any gene: 11. The CDR3 DNA reads as TGTGCCAGCAGTAAACGACAGGGGGAGGCTCTTAATGAAAAACTGTTTTTT. Residues: CASSKRQGEALNEKLFF.

The chain couples TRBV10-3 to TRBJ2-7, with D tentatively TRBD1 (6 bases). The CDR3 extends over 14 amino acids. The V gene lost 4 bases and the J gene lost 1 base, with 11 bases spanning the gap. Germline-derived CDR1 and CDR2 are ENHRY and SYGVKD. Here the CDR3 DNA reads TGTGCCATCAGTGGGACAGTTACATCCTACGAGCAGTACTTC. Amino acids: CAISGTVTSYEQYF.